There are a few counts of the clone carrying this T cell receptor (beta chain). The sample belongs to a study of T-cell memory formation after mild COVID-19. Barcoded TCR alpha and TCR beta cDNA libraries with UMIs came from 5'RACE using constant-segment primers. Each CDR3 protein gets one entry after TCRdb re-called the 5' RACE reads with MiXCR. The table lists roughly 240,000 distinct CDR3 sequences, roughly 15% of them singletons. Germline V gene sequence: CDR1 SGHTA, CDR2 FQGTGA. This CDR3 is 15 amino acids long. After removal of 2 bases from V and 6 bases from J, the junction contained 5 bases not matched to a gene.

The sequencing input was PBMCs or a T cell subset sorted from them (not recorded which). V is TRBV7-3 and J is TRBJ2-3; TRBD2 aligns across 10 bases. The sequence was collected from a man younger than 30 who had mild COVID-19 (a few samples of this study predate the infection). Cell type and time point are not known. This CDR3 reads CASSLGSGGADTQYF. CDR3 sequence (DNA): TGTGCCAGCAGCTTAGGGAGCGGGGGGGCGGATACGCAGTATTTT.